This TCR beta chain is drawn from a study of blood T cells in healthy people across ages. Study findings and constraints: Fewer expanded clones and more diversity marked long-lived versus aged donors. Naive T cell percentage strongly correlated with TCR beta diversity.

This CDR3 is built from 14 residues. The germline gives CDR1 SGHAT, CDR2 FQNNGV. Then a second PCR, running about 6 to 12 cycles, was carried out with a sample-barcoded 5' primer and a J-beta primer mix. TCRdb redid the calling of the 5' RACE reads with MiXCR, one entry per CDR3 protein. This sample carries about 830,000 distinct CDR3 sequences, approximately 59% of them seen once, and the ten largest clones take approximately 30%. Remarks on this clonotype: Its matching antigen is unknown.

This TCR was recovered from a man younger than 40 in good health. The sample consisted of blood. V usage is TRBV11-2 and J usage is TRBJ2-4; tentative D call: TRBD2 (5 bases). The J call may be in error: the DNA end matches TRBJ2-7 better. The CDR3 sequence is CASSLGGYDYEQYF. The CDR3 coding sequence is TGTGCCAGCAGCTTAGGAGGGTACGACTACGAGCAGTACTTC.